The present T cell receptor beta chain was sequenced within a study of cytomegalovirus exposure and HLA in healthy donors. The PCR made use of 60 Vbeta and 13 Jbeta primers. The protocol was immunoSEQ multiplex PCR, while the TCRdb copy is restricted to in-frame clones and leaves out a portion. Of about 140,000 clones in the sample, 73% were seen once. This clone appeared a few times. The antigen is not known. Study-level points and caveats: TCR beta sequences numbering around 15,000 were associated with HLA alleles at 0.05 false discovery rate in a later analysis.

The receptor was derived from a human donor in good health. The source material was PBMCs.

The CDR3 loop is CASSRQGDYGYTF. CDR3 in DNA: TGTGCCAGCAGCAGACAGGGAGACTATGGCTACACCTTC. V and J are TRBV6-5 and TRBJ1-2, with TRBD1 matching over 7 bases. V shed 6 bases and J 3 bases; nucleotides not matched to a gene: 4. The germline V gene encodes CDR1 MNHEY and CDR2 SVGAGI. The CDR3 is 13 residues long.